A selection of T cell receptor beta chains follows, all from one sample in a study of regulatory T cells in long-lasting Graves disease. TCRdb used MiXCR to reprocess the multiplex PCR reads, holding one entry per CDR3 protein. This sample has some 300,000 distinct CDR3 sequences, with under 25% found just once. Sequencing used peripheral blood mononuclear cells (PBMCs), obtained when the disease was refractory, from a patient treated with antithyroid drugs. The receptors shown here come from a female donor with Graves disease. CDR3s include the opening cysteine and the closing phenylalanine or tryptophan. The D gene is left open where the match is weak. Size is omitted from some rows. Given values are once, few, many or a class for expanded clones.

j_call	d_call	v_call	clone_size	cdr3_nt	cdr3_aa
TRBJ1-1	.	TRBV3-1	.	TGTGCCAGCAGCCAGGGGGGAGCCACTGAAGCTCTCTTT	CASSQGGATEALF
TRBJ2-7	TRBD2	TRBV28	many	TGTGCCAGCTCCACCGGGACTACCCCCCGGGAGCAGTACTTC	CASSTGTTPREQYF
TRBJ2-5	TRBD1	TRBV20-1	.	TGCAGTGCTAGGGACAGGGGGTTCTCGGAGACCCAGTACTTC	CSARDRGFSETQYF
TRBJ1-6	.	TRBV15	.	TGTGCCACCAGCAGAGTCCCAAACAGGGATAGTGGTTCACCCCTCCACTTT	CATSRVPNRDSGSPLHF
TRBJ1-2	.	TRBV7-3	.	TGTGCCAGCAGTCACTCTGGGGTTGCTGGCTACACCTTC	CASSHSGVAGYTF
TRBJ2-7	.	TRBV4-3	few	TGCGCCAGCAGCCAATTTTCGGGTTCCTACGAGCAGTACTTC	CASSQFSGSYEQYF
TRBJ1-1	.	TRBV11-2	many	TGTGCCAGCAGCTTAGCCGGACCAAACACTGAAGCTTTCTTT	CASSLAGPNTEAFF
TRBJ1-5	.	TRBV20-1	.	TGCAGTGCTAGATTCAGAGGGAAGAGCAATCAGCCCCAGCATTTT	CSARFRGKSNQPQHF
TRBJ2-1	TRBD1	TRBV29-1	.	TGCAGCGCCTCCCTCACAGGGGCTAATGAGCAGTTCTTC	CSASLTGANEQFF
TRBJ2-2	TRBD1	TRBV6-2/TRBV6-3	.	TGTGCCACCGCGACAGGGAATGAGCGCACCGGGGAGCTGTTTTTT	CATATGNERTGELFF
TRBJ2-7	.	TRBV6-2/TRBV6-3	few	TGTGCCAGCAATCGGGCAGGGGTACCCTACGAGCAGTACTTC	CASNRAGVPYEQYF
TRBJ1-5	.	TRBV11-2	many	TGTGCCAGCAGCTTAGGGCAAGCCCAGCCCCAGCATTTT	CASSLGQAQPQHF
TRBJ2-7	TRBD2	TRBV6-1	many	TGTGCCAGCACCCAAGCGGGAGGGACCTACGAGCAGTACTTC	CASTQAGGTYEQYF
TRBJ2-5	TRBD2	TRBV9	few	TGTGCCAGCTCACCAAGACTAGCGGGGCTCCAAGAGACCCAGTACTTC	CASSPRLAGLQETQYF
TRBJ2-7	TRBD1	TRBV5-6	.	TGTGCCAGCAGCCTTCAGGCCGACAGGGGGTTCGAGCAGTACTTC	CASSLQADRGFEQYF
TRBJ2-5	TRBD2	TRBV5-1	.	TGCGCCAGCTCCGGCGCGGGAGGTGTGGAGACCCAGTACTTC	CASSGAGGVETQYF
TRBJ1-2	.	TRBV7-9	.	TGTGCCAGCAGCTTTCTGTCCAGGTTCGACAACTATGGCTACACCTTC	CASSFLSRFDNYGYTF
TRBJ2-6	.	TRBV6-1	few	TGTGCCAGCATATTACGGACAAACGGGGCCAACGTCCTGACTTTC	CASILRTNGANVLTF
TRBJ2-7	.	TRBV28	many	TGTGCCAGCAGTTTACCCCCGGACAGCGGTTACGAGCAGTACTTC	CASSLPPDSGYEQYF
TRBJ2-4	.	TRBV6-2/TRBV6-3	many	TGTGCCAGCAGTCTTCCCAGGGTGACCAAAAACATTCAGTACTTC	CASSLPRVTKNIQYF
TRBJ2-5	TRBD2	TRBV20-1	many	TGCAGTGCTGTCCCGGGACTAGCGCCGGGAGAGACCCAGTACTTC	CSAVPGLAPGETQYF
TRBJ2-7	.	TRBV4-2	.	TGTGCCAGCAGCCAAGGGGGGGACCACTACGAGCAGTACTTC	CASSQGGDHYEQYF
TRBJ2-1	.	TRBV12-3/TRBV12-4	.	TGTGCCAGCAGTTTCTTGGCTAGCGAGTACAATGAGCAGTTCTTC	CASSFLASEYNEQFF
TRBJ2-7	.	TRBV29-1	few	TGCAGCGTTGCCTTCTCCTACGAGCAGTACTTC	CSVAFSYEQYF
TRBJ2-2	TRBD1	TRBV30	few	TGTGCCTGGTCCGGGACAGGTGGGACCGGGGAGCTGTTTTTT	CAWSGTGGTGELFF
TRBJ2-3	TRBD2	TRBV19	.	TGTGCCAGTAGTCCCGACGGGACTAGCTTCTCCTGGAGCACAGATACGCAGTATTTT	CASSPDGTSFSWSTDTQYF
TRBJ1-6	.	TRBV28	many	TGTGCCAGCAGTTCAACGACAGGCCCAGGTGGTTCACCCCTCCACTTT	CASSSTTGPGGSPLHF
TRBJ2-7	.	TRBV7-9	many	TGTGCCAGCAGCCCGTCCCTGGGGCAGACCTACGAGCAGTACTTC	CASSPSLGQTYEQYF
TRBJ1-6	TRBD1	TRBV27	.	TGTGCCAGCAGGGGGACAGGCGGGGGGTCACCCCTCCACTTT	CASRGTGGGSPLHF
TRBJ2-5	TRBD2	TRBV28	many	TGTGCCAGCAGTCCCCGGACTAGCGGGAGGGAGACCCAGTACTTC	CASSPRTSGRETQYF
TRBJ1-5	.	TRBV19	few	TGTGCCAGTAGAGCACAGGGCAATCAGCCCCAGCATTTT	CASRAQGNQPQHF
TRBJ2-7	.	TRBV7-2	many	TGTGCCAGCAGCCCGATCAGGCACGAGCAGTACTTC	CASSPIRHEQYF
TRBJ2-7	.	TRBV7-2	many	TGTGCCAGCAGCTCCGCAGGCCTTTACTCCTACGAGCAGTACTTC	CASSSAGLYSYEQYF
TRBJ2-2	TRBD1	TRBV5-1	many	TGCGCCAGCAGCTTGGTGGACAGGGGGAACACCGGGGAGCTGTTTTTT	CASSLVDRGNTGELFF